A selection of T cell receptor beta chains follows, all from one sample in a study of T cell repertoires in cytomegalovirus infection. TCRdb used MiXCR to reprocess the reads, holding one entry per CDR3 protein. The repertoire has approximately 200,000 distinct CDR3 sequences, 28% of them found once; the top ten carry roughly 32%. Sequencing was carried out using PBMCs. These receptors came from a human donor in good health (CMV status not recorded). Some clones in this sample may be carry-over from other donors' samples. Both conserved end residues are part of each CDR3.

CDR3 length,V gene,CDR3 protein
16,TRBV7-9,CASSPGTGEANEKLFF
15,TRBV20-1,CSARSLADFTDTQYF
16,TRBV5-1,CASSSTSGQGTETQYF
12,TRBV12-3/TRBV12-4,CASSSSAGPLHF
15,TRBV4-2,CASSPAAGGNTEAFF
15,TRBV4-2,CASSPQGPPNTEAFF
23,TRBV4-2,CASSQEEGDGQVKGDATNEKLFF
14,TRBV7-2,CASSLNGQPYEQYF
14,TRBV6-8,CASSYDRADYGYTF
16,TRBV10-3,CAISESIPGPSYEQYF
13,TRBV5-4,CASSLQGRQPQHF
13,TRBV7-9,CASSRDRETEAFF
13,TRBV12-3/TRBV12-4,CASSSSMREEAFF
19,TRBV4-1,CASSQAFRGLPGRDNEQFF
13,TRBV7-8,CASSLISASEAFF
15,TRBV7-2,CASSPGENYNSEAFF
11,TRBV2,CASPVRTEAFF
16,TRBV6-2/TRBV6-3,CASSSAQGAGNQPQHF
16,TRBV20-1,CSARGGTSPFQETQYF
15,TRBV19,CASRTRTGSDYGYTF
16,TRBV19,CASSIGIGASVQPQHF
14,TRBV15,CATSRDMAEEAQYF
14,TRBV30,CAWSPTGGRTEAFF
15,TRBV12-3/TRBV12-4,CASSSVVQGGYGYTF